This T cell receptor beta chain was identified in a study of cytomegalovirus exposure and HLA in healthy donors. Overall study findings and caveats: 16,951 TCR beta sequences were associated with HLA alleles at 0.05 false discovery rate in a later analysis.

Primers for the PCR totalled 60 Vbeta and 13 Jbeta. Assay: immunoSEQ multiplex PCR; the TCRdb copy retains only in-frame clones and omits some. This repertoire shows around 180,000 clones, over 60% found once; its top ten account for approximately 1.4%. Comments on this clone: What it binds is not known.

The V segment lost 4 bases and the J segment 2 bases; nucleotides outside the gene matches: 10. CDR3 length: 18 residues. From germline, CDR1 is SNHLY and CDR2 FYNNEI. Sequencing was performed on PBMCs. The receptor was derived from a girl between 5 and 17 years old in good health and CMV-seronegative. The V and J genes are TRBV2 and TRBJ2-7, with 14 bases matching TRBD2. DNA of the CDR3: TGTGCCAGCAGTGGATATCCCGGGACTAGCGGGGGCCCCTACGAGCAGTACTTC. This codes for CASSGYPGTSGGPYEQYF.